This record covers a single T cell receptor (beta chain). The specificity of this receptor is unknown. The record has no base qualities; no much larger clone is one base away. One collaborating source in Seattle enrolled patients while the patients were actively infected and followed the patients over time throughout the course of disease. The collaborating institutions used their own protocols to collect whole blood in K2EDTA tubes. For TCRbeta analysis, collaborator samples were shipped as frozen whole blood, as isolated PBMCs, or as DNA extracted from either sample type. This specimen comes from a study of blood T cell repertoires in COVID-19 (dated by TCRdb to 2018 to 2020). Regarding the complete study: Collaborator samples came from the United States, Italy and Spain and covered acute and convalescent phases of COVID-19. The prospective study material was composed of cDNA or gDNA derived from T cells, B-cell-depleted T cells, or PBMCs. Subjects who had been exposed to COVID-19, were actively infected with it, or had recovered from it provided the deeply sampled blood TCRbeta repertoires that made up the dataset. The repertoires were released in a freely available public database meant as a resource for research on the immune response to SARS-CoV-2. Samples came from the ongoing ImmuneRACE study (first 160 participants) plus 1,254 subjects from 6 global collaborators. The sample metadata nearly always contained a de-identified subject ID, COVID-19 status, age in years and sex. Where HLA class I and class II types were available, the types were taken from metadata supplied by the sample provider, not from assay-based typing. Overall results and qualifications from the work: Clinical and demographic metadata were provided uncurated, with the amount varying by source and participant.

Sequences KGHDR (CDR1) and SFDVKD (CDR2) are obtained from the germline V gene. Including cysteine and phenylalanine, the CDR3 has 12 amino acids. Just the 36-base CDR3 DNA is kept, in frame starting at base 1. V loses 4 bases of germline sequence and J loses 9 bases, and the interval between the two ends is 11 bases. TCRbeta CDR3 regions were amplified from genomic DNA by means of the immunoSEQ Assay, a bias-controlled multiplex PCR. The study's processing was this. The number of nucleated cells in each sample was estimated from the amplification of reference gene primers within the assay. To quantify the absolute abundance of each unique TCRbeta CDR3 rearrangement, sequence reads were collapsed and filtered. For each sample, productive Simpson clonality was calculated as the square root of Simpson's diversity index across productive rearrangements. TCRdb took this table from immuneACCESS and kept in-frame rearrangements with V and J called. Such tables lack part of the clones; where checked against another copy, unresolved V genes explain under half of the gap, and the rest is unexplained. The D gene and trimming were derived from the DNA, and the V and J assignments and clone size from that table. The sample contains approximately 58,000 clones, approximately 75% of them found a single time. Under 35% of the sample lies in the top ten.

Sequencing used peripheral blood. The sequence joins TRBV24-1 to TRBJ2-5; matching of 5 bases hints at TRBD1 as the D gene. The TCR comes from a man in his sixties with COVID-19, enrolled during active disease. The nucleotides read TGTGCCACCAGTGACACTGAAGGGGCCCAGTACTTC. Translated, this gives CATSDTEGAQYF.